The 9 T cell receptor beta chains listed next were all sequenced from one sample in a study of shared clonotypes between healthy human individuals. TCRdb's copy holds only in-frame clones and misses some; the assay was immunoSEQ multiplex PCR. The data show a few million clones, over 85% seen once. Sequencing was done on a sample of naive CD4+ T cells sorted from blood. Subset: CD45RA+ positively selected. The receptor set was obtained from a man aged 18 to 30 in good health.

This chain connects TRBV2 to TRBJ1-5; no clear D. CDR3 length: 13 residues. V was trimmed by 6 bases and J by 0 bases, leaving 6 bases between them. From germline, CDR1 is SNHLY and CDR2 FYNNEI. CDR3 nucleotide sequence: TGTGCCAGCAGGCAGGATAGCAATCAGCCCCAGCATTTT. This sequence encodes CASRQDSNQPQHF.

V gene TRBV29-1 combines with J gene TRBJ2-2; the D gene is possibly TRBD2 (6 bases). The CDR3 sequence is 16 residues long. V was clipped by 0 bases and J by 6 bases, with 17 bases between them. Germline-derived CDR1 and CDR2 are SQVTM and ANQGSEA. The CDR3 sequence: CSVEEAGPGIAGELFF. CDR3 coding DNA: TGCAGCGTTGAAGAGGCGGGACCTGGAATTGCCGGGGAGCTGTTTTTT.

The V and J genes are TRBV6-5 and TRBJ1-3, with 10 bases that match TRBD1. The ends lost 2 bases at V and 2 bases at J; junction bases unmatched: 0. CDR1 is MNHEY and CDR2 is SVGAGI in the germline V gene. The CDR3 length is 15 residues. The CDR3 here is CASSYGQGAGNTIYF. In DNA form, the CDR3 reads TGTGCCAGCAGTTACGGACAGGGGGCTGGAAACACCATATATTTT.

The chain recombines TRBV9 with TRBJ1-3; D is unresolved. Germline V gene lookup returns CDR1 SGDLS and CDR2 YYNGEE. V gave up 4 bases and J gave up 3 bases, with 17 bases separating them. The CDR3 is made up of 16 amino acids. CDR3 nucleotide sequence: TGTGCCAGCAGCCTCGGACGGGTTAAAAGTGGAAACACCATATATTTT. Protein: CASSLGRVKSGNTIYF.

The rearrangement joins TRBV6-1 to TRBJ2-1; 13 bases match TRBD2. The CDR3 is made up of 19 amino acids. Germline lookup yields CDR1 MNHNS and CDR2 SASEGT. V lost 5 bases and J lost 0; bases outside the gene matches: 10. The CDR3 is CASSKGTSGTWSSYNEQFF. The CDR3 nucleotides are TGTGCCAGCAGTAAAGGGACTAGCGGGACTTGGAGCTCCTACAATGAGCAGTTCTTC.

The rearrangement links TRBV2 to TRBJ2-5; D gene ambiguous. The germline V and J ends were trimmed by 5 bases and 5 bases, with 6 bases remaining between them. CDR3 length equals 11 residues. The germline V gene has CDR1 SNHLY and CDR2 FYNNEI. CDR3: CASSLWETQYF. Here the CDR3 DNA reads TGTGCCAGCAGTCTCTGGGAGACCCAGTACTTC. Based on the CDR3 plus reference TRBV2 and TRBJ2-5, the full variable domain is EPEVTQTPSHQVTQMGQEVILRCVPISNHLYFYWYRQILGQKVEFLVSFYNNEISEKSEIFDDQFSVERPDGSNFTLKIRSTKLEDSAMYFCASSLWETQYFGPGTRLLVL.

V gene TRBV2 combines with J gene TRBJ2-3; D perhaps matches TRBD2 (7 bases). Germline V lookup: CDR1 SNHLY, CDR2 FYNNEI. The CDR3 is 15 residues long. The V end was cut by 11 bases, the J end by 0 bases, with 18 bases between. The CDR3 is CAGGGRSTSTDTQYF. DNA of the CDR3: TGTGCCGGGGGGGGCAGATCGACGAGCACAGATACGCAGTATTTT.

V is TRBV28 and J is TRBJ1-1, with D possibly TRBD1 on 5 matching bases. The CDR3 sequence is 15 residues long. V gave up 7 bases and J gave up 11 bases, with 26 bases separating them. Germline V lookup: CDR1 MDHEN, CDR2 SYDVKM. CDR3 residues: CASTPPGGLRVGAFF. In nucleotides, the CDR3 is TGTGCCAGCACCCCCCCGGGCGGCCTCAGGGTGGGGGCTTTCTTT.

The chain carries TRBV7-2 and TRBJ2-7; TRBD1 is a possible D gene (7 bases). Germline CDR1 reads SGHTA; CDR2 reads FQGNSA. This CDR3 has 16 residues. Trimming removed 3 bases at V and 1 base at J, with 16 bases between. CDR3 bases: TGTGCCAGCAGCTTCCCGGGCCAGGGGGGATCCTACGAGCAGTACTTC. Translated, it gives CASSFPGQGGSYEQYF. The whole variable domain, remainder taken from reference TRBV7-2 and TRBJ2-7, is GAGVSQSPSNKVTEKGKDVELRCDPISGHTALYWYRQSLGQGLEFLIYFQGNSAPDKSGLPSDRFSAERTGGSVSTLTIQRTQQEDSAVYLCASSFPGQGGSYEQYFGPGTRLTVT.